Below, 26 T cell receptor beta chains from the same sample are listed, as sequenced in a study of Ad26.COV2.S vaccination and SARS-CoV-2 variants listed by TCRdb under 2021. The treatment or condition label for this specimen denotes: some 20 received Ad26.COV2.S at low or high dose, single or two shots; 5 received placebo; per-sample allocation not given. For vaccine and placebo recipients, the sequenced repertoires came from samples collected on day 63 after the first injection. The library was generated by the immunoSEQ multiplex PCR assay. TCRdb took this table from immuneACCESS and kept in-frame rearrangements with V and J called. Such tables lack part of the clones; where checked against another copy, unresolved V genes explain under half of the gap, and the rest is unexplained. The sample table contains approximately 400,000 clones; only one count was recorded for about 80% of them. Just under 7.5% of the sample lies in the top ten.

This specimen consisted of peripheral blood, obtained in a trial of Ad26.COV2.S vaccine versus placebo. These receptors all stem from a person between 18 and 65 years old who received the Ad26.COV2.S COVID-19 vaccine or a placebo.

The gene calls are TRBV7-2 and TRBJ2-3, with D hard to call. Between the trimmed V and J ends, which lost 5 bases and 3 bases, there was a span of 9 bases. From germline, CDR1 is SGHTA and CDR2 FQGNSA. The CDR3 loop spans 13 amino acids. For the CDR3, the DNA is TGTGCCAGCAGCCGCGACAATACAGATACGCAGTATTTT. It is translated as CASSRDNTDTQYF.

V and J are TRBV5-1 and TRBJ2-3; D not resolved. This CDR3 has 14 residues. V lost 0 bases and J 2 bases, leaving 7 bases between the germline ends. Looked up from germline, CDR1 is SGHRS and CDR2 is YFSETQ. The chain's CDR3 is CASSLGATTDTQYF. Here the CDR3 DNA reads TGCGCCAGCAGCTTGGGGGCAACCACAGATACGCAGTATTTT.

The V call is TRBV2, the J call TRBJ1-4, with no clear D. The V end lost 2 bases, the J end lost 2 bases, and 12 bases lay between the germline ends. This CDR3 spans 16 amino acids. The germline V gene encodes CDR1 SNHLY and CDR2 FYNNEI. DNA for the CDR3: TGTGCCAGCAGTGAACGACGGAGCCCGACTAATGAAAAACTGTTTTTT. Translating gives CASSERRSPTNEKLFF.

This chain connects TRBV7-2 to TRBJ1-1, with D hard to call. The V end was cut by 2 bases, the J end by 1 base, with 8 bases between. CDR3 length equals 14 residues. Germline CDR1 and CDR2: SGHTA and FQGNSA. CDR3 protein: CASSLMAENTEAFF. CDR3 sequence (DNA): TGTGCCAGCAGCTTAATGGCAGAGAACACTGAAGCTTTCTTT. Filled out from reference TRBV7-2 and TRBJ1-1, the complete variable domain reads GAGVSQSPSNKVTEKGKDVELRCDPISGHTALYWYRQSLGQGLEFLIYFQGNSAPDKSGLPSDRFSAERTGGSVSTLTIQRTQQEDSAVYLCASSLMAENTEAFFGQGTRLTVV.

V gene TRBV4-2 combines with J gene TRBJ2-7; tentatively, D is TRBD2 (6 bases). Germline V gene sequence: CDR1 LGHNA, CDR2 YNFKEQ. This CDR3 comprises 15 residues. V gave up 3 bases and J gave up 6 bases, with 18 bases separating them. CDR3 coding DNA: TGTGCCAGCAGCCAGGGGGACTTGAGACCACTCGAGCAGTACTTC. This translates into CASSQGDLRPLEQYF.

The chain carries TRBV27 and TRBJ1-1, with 9 bases aligning to TRBD1. The germline CDR1 and CDR2 sequences are MNHEY and SMNVEV (reference sequence). The V gene end was trimmed by 8 bases and the J gene end by 1 base; junction bases not matched to a gene: 17. The length of the CDR3 is 18 residues. This CDR3 is CASRRDRVTWERNTEAFF. The CDR3 DNA reads as TGTGCCAGCCGTAGGGACAGGGTGACTTGGGAAAGGAACACTGAAGCTTTCTTT.

The chain links TRBV5-6 to TRBJ1-1; D not certain. The V end lost 1 base, the J end lost 0 bases, and 10 bases lay between the germline ends. CDR1 is SGHDT, CDR2 YYEEEE, per germline. The CDR3 totals 15 residues. CDR3 region: CASSLYVGLNTEAFF. The DNA of the CDR3 is TGTGCCAGCAGCTTGTATGTCGGGTTGAACACTGAAGCTTTCTTT.

The chain is built from TRBV6-5 and TRBJ1-2; D remains unclear. The V and J ends lost 6 bases and 8 bases respectively, with 22 bases between them. The CDR3 is 15 amino acids. CDR1 is MNHEY and CDR2 is SVGAGI in the germline V gene. Here the CDR3 reads CASSRTRTEASGYTF. The CDR3 DNA is TGTGCCAGCAGCAGAACCCGGACGGAAGCGTCGGGCTACACCTTC.

The J gene is TRBJ1-1, the V gene TRBV4-3; TRBD1 might be the D (5 bases). The CDR3 is 15 amino acids. From germline, CDR1 is LGHNA and CDR2 YSLEER. Trimming removed 0 bases at V and 1 base at J, with 9 bases between. As DNA, the CDR3 is TGCGCCAGCAGCCAAGATTTGGGGGAGAACACTGAAGCTTTCTTT. Protein sequence: CASSQDLGENTEAFF.

CDR3 nucleotides: TGTGCCAGCAGCTTTACTAGCGCCCACGAGCAGTACTTC. It translates to CASSFTSAHEQYF. The genes are TRBV7-3 and TRBJ2-7; 7 nucleotides match TRBD2. With 3 bases clipped from V and 5 bases from J, the junction kept 4 bases outside the gene matches. Looked up from germline, CDR1 is SGHTA and CDR2 is FQGTGA. The CDR3 has 13 residues. Together with reference TRBV7-3 and TRBJ2-7, the CDR3 gives the full variable domain: GAGVSQTPSNKVTEKGKYVELRCDPISGHTALYWYRQSLGQGPEFLIYFQGTGAADDSGLPNDRFFAVRPEGSVSTLKIQRTERGDSAVYLCASSFTSAHEQYFGPGTRLTVT.

J is TRBJ2-1 and V is TRBV3-1 (or the pseudogene TRBV3-2), with 9 bases lining up with TRBD2. The V gene's germline CDR1 is LGHDT and CDR2 YNNKEL (reference sequence). The J segment lost 8 bases and the V segment lost 1 base, leaving 12 bases of the junction unmatched. This CDR3 has 17 amino acids. CDR3 loop: CASSQVLRGGRGDEQFF. In nucleotides, the CDR3 is TGTGCCAGCAGCCAAGTTCTGCGGGGGGGCCGTGGAGATGAGCAGTTCTTC.

V gene TRBV7-9 combines with J gene TRBJ1-4, with D hard to call. The V gene's germline CDR1 is SEHNR and CDR2 FQNEAQ (reference sequence). The CDR3 spans 14 residues. V lost 5 bases and J lost 1, with 8 bases in between. The CDR3 DNA reads TGTGCCAGCAGCGGTGTGGTAACTAATGAAAAACTGTTTTTT. It codes for CASSGVVTNEKLFF.

The chain is built from TRBV5-6 and TRBJ1-2; D may be TRBD1 (6 bases). The CDR3 covers 14 residues. V gave up 1 base and J gave up 3 bases, with 10 bases separating them. CDR1 is SGHDT and CDR2 is YYEEEE in the germline V gene. CDR3 amino acids: CASSLNRAHYGYTF. In DNA form, the CDR3 reads TGTGCCAGCAGCTTGAACAGGGCACACTATGGCTACACCTTC.

This clone has just one count. Other nucleotide sequences in the sample specify the same CDR3. This rearrangement joins TRBV5-1 to TRBJ2-5; possibly TRBD1 for D (5 bases). Germline CDR1 reads SGHRS; CDR2 reads YFSETQ. This CDR3 region has 12 residues. V was shortened by 0 bases and J by 5 bases, with 5 bases between the two germline ends. CDR3 sequence: CASSLEGETQYF. The CDR3 DNA reads TGCGCCAGCAGCTTGGAGGGGGAGACCCAGTACTTC. Full variable domain (rest looked up from reference TRBV5-1 and TRBJ2-5): KAGVTQTPRYLIKTRGQQVTLSCSPISGHRSVSWYQQTPGQGLQFLFEYFSETQRNKGNFPGRFSGRQFSNSRSEMNVSTLELGDSALYLCASSLEGETQYFGPGTRLLVL.

Details on this clone: This specimen includes other DNA sequences encoding the same CDR3. J is TRBJ2-7 and V is TRBV3-1 (or the pseudogene TRBV3-2); 8 nucleotides agree with TRBD2. Trimming removed 2 bases from V and 3 bases from J; junction bases left unmatched: 3. Germline V gene data show CDR1 as LGHDT and CDR2 as YNNKEL (reference sequence). This CDR3 is 14 amino acids long. CDR3 region: CASSQRGRSYEQYF. CDR3 nucleotide sequence: TGTGCCAGCAGCCAACGCGGGAGGAGCTACGAGCAGTACTTC.

The genes are TRBV2 and TRBJ2-5; D is perhaps TRBD2 (6 bases). Germline values: CDR1 SNHLY, CDR2 FYNNEI. Trimming shortened V by 6 bases and J by 3 bases, and 17 bases separated the two germline ends. This CDR3 has 15 residues. The CDR3, as DNA: TGTGCCAGCAGGGCGGGACTCTCGGGGGAAGAGACCCAGTACTTC. The encoded protein is CASRAGLSGEETQYF.

CDR3 sequence: CASSLAGDEGDTQYF. The DNA for the CDR3 is TGCGCCAGCAGCTTGGCGGGGGACGAAGGAGATACGCAGTATTTT. The rearrangement joins TRBV5-1 to TRBJ2-3, with a weak D call TRBD2 (6 bases). CDR1 is SGHRS and CDR2 is YFSETQ in the germline V gene. Deletions cut 0 bases from V and 5 bases from J, with 13 bases between. CDR3 length equals 15 residues.

Of note for this clone: An end of the junction does not agree with germline; a read error may underlie this. The chain employs TRBV7-9 and TRBJ1-4; TRBD1 aligns across 8 bases. The CDR3 covers 16 residues. Germline V gives CDR1 SEHNR, CDR2 FQNEAQ (reference sequence). CDR3 loop: CASSRIQGVGNEELFF. CDR3 nucleotide sequence: TGTGCCAGCAGCCGTATACAGGGGGTGGGTAATGAAGAACTGTTTTTT.

This chain uses TRBV19 with TRBJ2-2, with a weak D call TRBD1 (6 bases). The CDR3 contains 16 residues. Trimming took off 4 bases at V and 1 base at J, with 13 bases between the two ends. Germline CDR1 reads LNHDA; CDR2 reads SQIVND (reference sequence). CDR3 protein: CASSTNRVLNTGELFF. The CDR3 region has the DNA TGTGCCAGTAGTACCAACAGGGTACTGAACACCGGGGAGCTGTTTTTT.

This chain uses TRBV7-9 with TRBJ2-5; 7 positions agree with TRBD2. CDR1 SEHNR and CDR2 FQNEAQ come from the germline V gene (reference sequence). The CDR3 runs 14 residues. The J segment lost 5 bases and the V segment lost 2 bases, leaving 5 bases of the junction unmatched. CDR3 sequence reads: CASSLNSGAETQYF. The CDR3 nucleotides are TGTGCCAGCAGCTTAAACAGCGGGGCGGAGACCCAGTACTTC.

As DNA, the CDR3 is TGTGCCAGCAGCTTAGTGGGGGCAGGGGTGAACACTGAAGCTTTCTTT. Its protein is CASSLVGAGVNTEAFF. The chain joins TRBV7-2 to TRBJ1-1; a weak D match, TRBD1 (6 bases). The CDR3 totals 16 residues. Trimming removed 1 base at V and 0 bases at J, with 12 bases between. Per the germline V gene, CDR1 is SGHTA and CDR2 is FQGNSA.

The gene calls are TRBV11-3 and TRBJ2-4; tentative D call: TRBD2 (5 bases). V gave up 0 bases and J gave up 0 bases, with 9 bases separating them. Germline V gives CDR1 SGHNT, CDR2 YENEEA. The CDR3 spans 16 residues. The CDR3 bases are TGTGCCAGCAGCTTAGATCTGGGAGCAGCCAAAAACATTCAGTACTTC. It yields the protein CASSLDLGAAKNIQYF. The whole variable domain, filled in from reference TRBV11-3 and TRBJ2-4, reads EAGVVQSPRYKIIEKKQPVAFWCNPISGHNTLYWYLQNLGQGPELLIRYENEEAVDDSQLPKDRFSAERLKGVDSTLKIQPAELGDSAVYLCASSLDLGAAKNIQYFGAGTRLSVL.

The genes are TRBV5-5 and TRBJ2-3; 7 bases match TRBD1. V lost 4 bases to trimming and J lost 2 bases; unmatched junction nucleotides: 7. The V gene's germline CDR1 is SGHKS and CDR2 YYEKEE (reference sequence). CDR3 length equals 15 residues. CDR3 coding DNA: TGTGCCAGCAGCCCCCGAGGGGGCGTCACAGATACGCAGTATTTT. This sequence encodes CASSPRGGVTDTQYF.

V is TRBV2 and J is TRBJ2-1, with D maybe TRBD2 (6 bases). Germline V gene lookup returns CDR1 SNHLY and CDR2 FYNNEI. Trimming left V 9 bases short and J 6 bases short, with 12 bases between. The CDR3 sequence is 12 residues long. The CDR3 protein is CASSRDFNEQFF. The CDR3 nucleotides read TGTGCCAGTAGCAGGGACTTCAATGAGCAGTTCTTC.

The chain joins TRBV7-6 to TRBJ1-6, with D uncertain. CDR3 size: 15 residues. The germline CDR1 and CDR2 sequences are SGHVS and FNYEAQ. Deletions cut 1 base from V and 8 bases from J, with 12 bases between. The CDR3 is CASSLGITADSPLHF. The CDR3 bases are TGTGCCAGCAGCTTAGGAATTACGGCAGATTCACCCCTCCACTTT.

The chain combines TRBV19 with TRBJ2-7; tentatively, D is TRBD1 (5 bases). V gave up 5 bases and J gave up 5 bases, with 16 bases separating them. Per germline, CDR1 LNHDA and CDR2 SQIVND (reference sequence). The CDR3 loop spans 14 amino acids. The CDR3 here is CASSLQALPDEQYF. The CDR3 DNA reads as TGTGCCAGTAGTCTACAGGCCCTACCCGACGAGCAGTACTTC.